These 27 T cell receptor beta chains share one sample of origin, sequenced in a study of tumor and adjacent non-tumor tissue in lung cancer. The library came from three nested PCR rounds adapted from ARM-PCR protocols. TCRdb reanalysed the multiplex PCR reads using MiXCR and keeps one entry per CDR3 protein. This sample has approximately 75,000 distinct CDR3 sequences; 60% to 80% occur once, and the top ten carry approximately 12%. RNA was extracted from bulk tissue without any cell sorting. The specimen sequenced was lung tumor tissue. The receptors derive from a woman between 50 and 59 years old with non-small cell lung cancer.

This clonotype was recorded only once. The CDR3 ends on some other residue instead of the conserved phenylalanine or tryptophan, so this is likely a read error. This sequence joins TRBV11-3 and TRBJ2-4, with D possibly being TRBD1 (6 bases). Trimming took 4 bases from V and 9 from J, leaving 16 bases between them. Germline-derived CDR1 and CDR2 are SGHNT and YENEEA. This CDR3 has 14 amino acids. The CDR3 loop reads CASSSSGEGVIQYL. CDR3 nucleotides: TGTGCCAGCAGCTCATCAGGGGAAGGGGTCATTCAGTACCTA.

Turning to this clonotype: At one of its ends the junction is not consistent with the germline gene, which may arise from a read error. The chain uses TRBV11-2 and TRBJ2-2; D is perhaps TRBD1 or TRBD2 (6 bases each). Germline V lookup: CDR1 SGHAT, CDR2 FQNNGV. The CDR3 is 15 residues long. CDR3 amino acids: CSSKTSRGRDGEPLF. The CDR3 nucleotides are TGTAGCAGCAAGACTTCACGGGGGCGCGACGGGGAGCCGCTTTTT.

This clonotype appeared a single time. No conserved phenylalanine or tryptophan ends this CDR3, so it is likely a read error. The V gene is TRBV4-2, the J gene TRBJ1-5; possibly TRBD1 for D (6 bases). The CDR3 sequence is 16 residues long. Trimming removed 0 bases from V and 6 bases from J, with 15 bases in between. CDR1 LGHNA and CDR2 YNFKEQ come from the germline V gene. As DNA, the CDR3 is TGTGCCAGCAGCCAAGATTTGCGCGGGGGCGGTCAGCCCCAGCATCTT. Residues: CASSQDLRGGGQPQHL.

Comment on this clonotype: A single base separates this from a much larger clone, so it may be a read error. This chain's CDR3 is CATSDLNGSQPQHF. As DNA, the CDR3 is TGTGCCACCAGTGATTTAAATGGAAGTCAGCCCCAGCATTTT. The chain links TRBV24-1 to TRBJ1-5; D is uncertain. Germline CDR1 is KGHDR and CDR2 is SFDVKD. The CDR3 totals 14 residues. Trimming removed 1 base from V and 6 bases from J, with 9 bases in between.

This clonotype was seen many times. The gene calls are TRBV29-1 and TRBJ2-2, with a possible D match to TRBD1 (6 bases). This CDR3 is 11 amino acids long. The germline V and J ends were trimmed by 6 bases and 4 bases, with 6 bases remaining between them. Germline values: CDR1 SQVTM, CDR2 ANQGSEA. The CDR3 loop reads CSVDSTGELFF. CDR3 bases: TGCAGCGTGGACAGCACCGGGGAGCTGTTTTTT.

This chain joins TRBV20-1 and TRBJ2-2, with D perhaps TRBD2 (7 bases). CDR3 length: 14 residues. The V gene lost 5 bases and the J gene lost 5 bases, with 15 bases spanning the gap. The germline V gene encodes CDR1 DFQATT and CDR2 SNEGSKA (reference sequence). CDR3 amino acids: CSAGWGGPTGELFF. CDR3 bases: TGCAGTGCTGGCTGGGGGGGGCCTACCGGGGAGCTGTTTTTT.

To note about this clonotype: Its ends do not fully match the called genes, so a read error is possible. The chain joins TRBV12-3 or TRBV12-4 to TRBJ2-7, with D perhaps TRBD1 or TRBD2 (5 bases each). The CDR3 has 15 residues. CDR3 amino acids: CASSLRGESSYEEYF. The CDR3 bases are TGTGCTAGCAGTTTGAGGGGCGAGAGTTCCTACGAGGAGTACTTC.

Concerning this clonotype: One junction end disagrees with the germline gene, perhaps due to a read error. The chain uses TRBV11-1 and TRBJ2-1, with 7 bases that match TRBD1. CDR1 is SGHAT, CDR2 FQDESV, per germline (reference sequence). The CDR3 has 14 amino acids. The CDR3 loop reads CVSSIRGGRYEQFF. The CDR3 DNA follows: TGTGTCAGCAGCATAAGAGGGGGCCGCTATGAGCAGTTCTTC. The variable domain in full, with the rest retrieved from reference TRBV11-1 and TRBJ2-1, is EAEVAQSPRYKITEKSQAVAFWCDPISGHATLYWYRQILGQGPELLVQFQDESVVDDSQLPKDRFSAERLKGVDSTLKIQPAELGDSAMYLCVSSIRGGRYEQFFGPGTRLTVL.

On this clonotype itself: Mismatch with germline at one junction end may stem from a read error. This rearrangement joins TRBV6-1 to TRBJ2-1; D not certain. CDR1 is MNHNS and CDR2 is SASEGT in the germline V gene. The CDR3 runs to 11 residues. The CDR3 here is CATSEWGEQFF. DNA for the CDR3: TGTGCCACCAGTGAGTGGGGTGAGCAGTTCTTT.

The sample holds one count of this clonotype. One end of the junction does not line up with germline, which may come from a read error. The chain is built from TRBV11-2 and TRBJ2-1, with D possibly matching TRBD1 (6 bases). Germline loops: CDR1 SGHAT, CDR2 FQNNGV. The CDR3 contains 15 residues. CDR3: CAGSFRGGEQLEQFF. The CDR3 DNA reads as TGTGCCGGCAGCTTCAGAGGGGGAGAACAGCTTGAGCAGTTCTTC.

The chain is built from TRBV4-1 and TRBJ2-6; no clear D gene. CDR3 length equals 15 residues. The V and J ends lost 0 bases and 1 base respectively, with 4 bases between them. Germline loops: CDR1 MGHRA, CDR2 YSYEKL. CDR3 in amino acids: CASSQEWSGANVLTF. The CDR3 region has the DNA TGCGCCAGCAGCCAAGAGTGGTCTGGGGCCAACGTCCTGACTTTC.

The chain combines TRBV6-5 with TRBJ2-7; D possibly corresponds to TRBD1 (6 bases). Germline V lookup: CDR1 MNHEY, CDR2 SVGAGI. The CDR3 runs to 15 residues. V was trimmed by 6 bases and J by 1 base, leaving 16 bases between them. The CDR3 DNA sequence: TGTGCCAGCAGAGCCCCTCGGACAGCATCCTACGAGCAGTACTTC. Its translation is CASRAPRTASYEQYF.

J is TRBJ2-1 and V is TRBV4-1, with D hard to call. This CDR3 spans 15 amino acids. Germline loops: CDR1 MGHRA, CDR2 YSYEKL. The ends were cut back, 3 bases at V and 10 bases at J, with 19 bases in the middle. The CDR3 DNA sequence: TGCGCCAGCAGCCATGATCAGATTAGCTTCAACGAGCAGTTCTTC. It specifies CASSHDQISFNEQFF.

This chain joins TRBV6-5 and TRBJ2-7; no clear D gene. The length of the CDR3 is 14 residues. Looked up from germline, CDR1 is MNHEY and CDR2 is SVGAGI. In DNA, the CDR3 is TGTATCAGCAGTTACATCGGAACAGCCTACGAGCAGTACTTC. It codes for CISSYIGTAYEQYF.

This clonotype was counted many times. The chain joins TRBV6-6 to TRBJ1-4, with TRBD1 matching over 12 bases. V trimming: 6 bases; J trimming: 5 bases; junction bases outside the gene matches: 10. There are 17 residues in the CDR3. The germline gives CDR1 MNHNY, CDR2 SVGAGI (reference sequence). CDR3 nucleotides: TGTGCCAGCAGCAAGCCGGGACAGGGGGCATCCAATGAAAAACTGTTTTTT. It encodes CASSKPGQGASNEKLFF.

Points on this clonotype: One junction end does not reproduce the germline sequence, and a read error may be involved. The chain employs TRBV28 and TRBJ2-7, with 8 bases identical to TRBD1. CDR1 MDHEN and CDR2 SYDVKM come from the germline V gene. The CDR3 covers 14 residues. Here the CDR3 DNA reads TGTGCCAGCAATTTCCACGGACAGGGCTACGAGGAGTACTTC. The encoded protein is CASNFHGQGYEEYF.

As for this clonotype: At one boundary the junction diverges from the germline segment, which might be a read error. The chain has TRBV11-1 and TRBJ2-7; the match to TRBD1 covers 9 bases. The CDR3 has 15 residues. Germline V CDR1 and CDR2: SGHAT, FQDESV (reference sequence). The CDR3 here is CVSSRTGAASYEQYF. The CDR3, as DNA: TGTGTTAGCAGCCGGACAGGGGCGGCCTCCTACGAGCAATACTTC.

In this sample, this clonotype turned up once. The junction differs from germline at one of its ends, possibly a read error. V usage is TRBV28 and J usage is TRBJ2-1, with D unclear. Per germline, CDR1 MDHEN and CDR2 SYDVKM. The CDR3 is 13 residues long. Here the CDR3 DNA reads TGTGCCAGCAGTTTGAGCTCCTACAATGTGCAGTTCTTC. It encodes CASSLSSYNVQFF.

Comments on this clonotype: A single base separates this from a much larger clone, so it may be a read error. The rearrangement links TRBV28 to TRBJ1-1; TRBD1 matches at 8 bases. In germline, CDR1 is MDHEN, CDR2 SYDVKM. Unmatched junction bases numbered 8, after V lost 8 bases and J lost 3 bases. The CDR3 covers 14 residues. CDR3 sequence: CASRPRGQDTEAFF. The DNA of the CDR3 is TGTGCCAGCCGCCCCAGGGGGCAGGACACTGAAGCTTTCTTT.

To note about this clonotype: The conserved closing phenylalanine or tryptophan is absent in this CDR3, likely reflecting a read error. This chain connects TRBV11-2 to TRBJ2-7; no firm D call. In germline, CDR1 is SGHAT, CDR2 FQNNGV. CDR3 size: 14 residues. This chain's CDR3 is CVSSLTDTAYEQYS. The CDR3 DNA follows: TGTGTCAGCAGCCTGACTGACACTGCCTACGAGCAGTACTCA.

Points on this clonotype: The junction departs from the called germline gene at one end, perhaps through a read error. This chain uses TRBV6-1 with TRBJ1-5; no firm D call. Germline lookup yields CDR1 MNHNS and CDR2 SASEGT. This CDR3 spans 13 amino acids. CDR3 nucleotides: TGTGCCAGCAGAGGACCCTCGCTTCAGCTCCAGCATTTT. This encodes CASRGPSLQLQHF.

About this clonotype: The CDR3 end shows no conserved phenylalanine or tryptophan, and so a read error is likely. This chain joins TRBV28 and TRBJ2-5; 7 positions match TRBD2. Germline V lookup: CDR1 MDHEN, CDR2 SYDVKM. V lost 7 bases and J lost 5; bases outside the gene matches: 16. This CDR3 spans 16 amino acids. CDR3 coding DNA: TGTGCCAGCACTCCTTGGAGTGGGAGGGCCGTGGAGACCCAGTACTTA. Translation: CASTPWSGRAVETQYL.

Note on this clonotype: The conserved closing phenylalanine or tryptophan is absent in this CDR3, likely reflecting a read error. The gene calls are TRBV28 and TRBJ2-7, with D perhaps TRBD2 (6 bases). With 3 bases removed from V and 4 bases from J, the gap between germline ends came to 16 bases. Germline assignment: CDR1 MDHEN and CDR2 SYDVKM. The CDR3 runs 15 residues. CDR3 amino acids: CASSFHRDGTYEQYY. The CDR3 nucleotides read TGTGCCAGCAGTTTCCACCGGGACGGGACTTACGAGCAGTACTAC.

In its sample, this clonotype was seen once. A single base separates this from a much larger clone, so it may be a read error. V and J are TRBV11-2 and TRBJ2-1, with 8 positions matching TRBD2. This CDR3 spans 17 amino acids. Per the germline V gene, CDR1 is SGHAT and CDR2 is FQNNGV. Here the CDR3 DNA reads TGTGCCTGCAGCTTAGATAGGGGCGGGAGGTTCTACAATGAGCAGCTCTTC. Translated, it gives CACSLDRGGRFYNEQLF.

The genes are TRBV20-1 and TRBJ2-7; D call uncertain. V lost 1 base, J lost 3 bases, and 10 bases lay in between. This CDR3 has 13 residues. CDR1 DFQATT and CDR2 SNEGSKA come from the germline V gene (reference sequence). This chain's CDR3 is CSARARVFYEQYF. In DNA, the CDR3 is TGCAGTGCTAGAGCACGGGTCTTCTACGAGCAGTACTTC.

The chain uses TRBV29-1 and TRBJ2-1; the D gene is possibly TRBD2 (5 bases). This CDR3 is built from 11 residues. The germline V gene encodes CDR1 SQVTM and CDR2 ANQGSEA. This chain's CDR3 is CTVRDTNEQFF. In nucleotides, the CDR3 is TGCACCGTGAGGGATACGAATGAGCAGTTCTTC.

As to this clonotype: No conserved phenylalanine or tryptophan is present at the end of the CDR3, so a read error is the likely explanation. This chain's CDR3 is CASRFKGYEQYS. The CDR3 coding sequence is TGTGCCAGCAGATTCAAAGGCTACGAGCAGTACTCC. The rearrangement uses TRBV6-1 and TRBJ2-7; no clear D. Trimming left V 6 bases short and J 3 bases short, with 9 bases between. CDR3 length equals 12 residues. Germline V gives CDR1 MNHNS, CDR2 SASEGT.